Presented here are 9 T cell receptor beta chains from one specimen sequenced in a study of shared T cell receptors in the human thymus. Assay used: immunoSEQ multiplex PCR; TCRdb lists only in-frame clones, some missing. The sample has 540,000 or so clones; approximately 78% are singletons. These data were also reused for a study on human thymus T cells.

Sequenced sample: thymocytes. The receptors were gathered from a boy under two years old with a congenital heart defect.

The chain uses TRBV5-1 and TRBJ2-7, with 12 positions matching TRBD2. CDR1 SGHRS and CDR2 YFSETQ come from the germline V gene. The V segment lost 0 bases and the J segment 1 base; nucleotides outside the gene matches: 5. The CDR3 has 17 residues. In nucleotides, the CDR3 is TGCGCCAGCAGCTTGGTGCTAGCGGGAGGGTCTTCCTACGAGCAGTACTTC. Translated: CASSLVLAGGSSYEQYF. Full variable domain (outside the CDR3, taken from reference TRBV5-1 and TRBJ2-7): KAGVTQTPRYLIKTRGQQVTLSCSPISGHRSVSWYQQTPGQGLQFLFEYFSETQRNKGNFPGRFSGRQFSNSRSEMNVSTLELGDSALYLCASSLVLAGGSSYEQYFGPGTRLTVT.

The chain links TRBV9 to TRBJ1-1; D remains ambiguous. Trimming removed 2 bases from V and 1 base from J, with 6 bases in between. The CDR3 covers 13 residues. Germline V gives CDR1 SGDLS, CDR2 YYNGEE. The CDR3 sequence: CASSVGKNTEAFF. CDR3 bases: TGTGCCAGCAGCGTTGGCAAGAACACTGAAGCTTTCTTT. Filled out from reference TRBV9 and TRBJ1-1, the complete variable domain reads DSGVTQTPKHLITATGQRVTLRCSPRSGDLSVYWYQQSLDQGLQFLIQYYNGEERAKGNILERFSAQQFPDLHSELNLSSLELGDSALYFCASSVGKNTEAFFGQGTRLTVV.

This clone turned up a few times. The chain recombines TRBV7-9 with TRBJ2-3; the match to TRBD2 covers 7 bases. Germline CDR1 reads SEHNR; CDR2 reads FQNEAQ (reference sequence). Germline trimming cut 4 bases from V and 0 bases from J; bases unmatched to any gene: 4. This CDR3 comprises 15 residues. The chain's CDR3 is CASSSKRGSTDTQYF. The DNA for the CDR3 is TGTGCCAGCAGCTCCAAGCGGGGAAGCACAGATACGCAGTATTTT.

The count of this clone is one. The DNA of the CDR3 is TGTGCCAGCAGTGAATTTGGGTGCGGGAGGGCCGTCGAGCAGTACTTC. It specifies CASSEFGCGRAVEQYF. The chain employs TRBV25-1 and TRBJ2-7, with 9 bases that match TRBD2. Losses at the gene ends were 1 base for V and 6 bases for J; bases not matched to a gene: 10. Germline CDR1 reads MGHDK; CDR2 reads SYGVNS. The CDR3 is made up of 16 amino acids.

The CDR3 sequence is CASSFEVWGDSGNTIYF. CDR3 nucleotide sequence: TGTGCCAGCAGCTTTGAAGTATGGGGCGACTCTGGAAACACCATATATTTT. The chain joins TRBV7-2 to TRBJ1-3; possibly TRBD1 for D (5 bases). The CDR3 has 17 amino acids. Trimming took off 3 bases at V and 0 bases at J, with 15 bases between the two ends. Germline V gives CDR1 SGHTA, CDR2 FQGNSA.

This chain joins TRBV10-3 and TRBJ2-7; 12 bases are a match to TRBD2. The CDR3 sequence is 15 residues long. Trimming removed 4 bases from V and 4 bases from J; junction bases left unmatched: 5. Germline-derived CDR1 and CDR2 are ENHRY and SYGVKD. CDR3 residues: CAISGLAGESYEQYF. The CDR3 DNA follows: TGTGCCATCAGTGGACTAGCGGGAGAATCGTACGAGCAGTACTTC.

The genes are TRBV7-3 and TRBJ2-5; a weak D match, TRBD2 (6 bases). The length of the CDR3 is 13 residues. V was cut by 3 bases and J by 5 bases, with 10 bases left in between. Germline V gives CDR1 SGHTA, CDR2 FQGTGA. CDR3 protein: CASSFSGRETQYF. The CDR3 DNA is TGTGCCAGCAGCTTTAGCGGTCGGGAGACCCAGTACTTC.

J is TRBJ2-7 and V is TRBV5-1; D possibly corresponds to TRBD2 (6 bases). CDR1 is SGHRS and CDR2 is YFSETQ in the germline V gene. The V end was cut by 4 bases, the J end by 3 bases, with 20 bases between. The CDR3 has 16 amino acids. The chain's CDR3 is CASSAQRDSRDYEQYF. The CDR3 DNA sequence: TGCGCCAGCAGCGCTCAACGGGACTCACGGGACTACGAGCAGTACTTC. Full variable domain (outside the CDR3, taken from reference TRBV5-1 and TRBJ2-7): KAGVTQTPRYLIKTRGQQVTLSCSPISGHRSVSWYQQTPGQGLQFLFEYFSETQRNKGNFPGRFSGRQFSNSRSEMNVSTLELGDSALYLCASSAQRDSRDYEQYFGPGTRLTVT.

The rearrangement links TRBV9 to TRBJ2-3; TRBD1 is a possible D gene (6 bases). CDR3 length: 15 residues. The V end lost 4 bases, the J end lost 6 bases, and 18 bases lay between the germline ends. Germline assignment: CDR1 SGDLS and CDR2 YYNGEE. DNA of the CDR3: TGTGCCAGCAGCACCCGGGACATCCTTCGGGATACGCAGTATTTT. Residues: CASSTRDILRDTQYF. The whole variable domain, remainder taken from reference TRBV9 and TRBJ2-3, is DSGVTQTPKHLITATGQRVTLRCSPRSGDLSVYWYQQSLDQGLQFLIQYYNGEERAKGNILERFSAQQFPDLHSELNLSSLELGDSALYFCASSTRDILRDTQYFGPGTRLTVL.